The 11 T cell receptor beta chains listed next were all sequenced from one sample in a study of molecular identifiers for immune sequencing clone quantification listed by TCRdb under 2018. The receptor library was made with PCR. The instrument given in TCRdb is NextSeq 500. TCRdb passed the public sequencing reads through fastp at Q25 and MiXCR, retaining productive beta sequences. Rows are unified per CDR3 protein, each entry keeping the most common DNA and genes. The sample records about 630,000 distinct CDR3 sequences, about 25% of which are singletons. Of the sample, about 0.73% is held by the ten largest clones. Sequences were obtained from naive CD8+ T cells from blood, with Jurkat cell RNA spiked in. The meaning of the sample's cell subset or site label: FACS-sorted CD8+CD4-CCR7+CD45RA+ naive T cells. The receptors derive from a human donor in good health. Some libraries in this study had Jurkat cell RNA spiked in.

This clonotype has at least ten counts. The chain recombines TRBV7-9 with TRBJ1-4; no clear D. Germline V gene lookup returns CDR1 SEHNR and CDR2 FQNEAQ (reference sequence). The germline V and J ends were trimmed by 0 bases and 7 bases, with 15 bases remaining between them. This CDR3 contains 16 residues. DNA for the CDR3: TGTGCCAGCAGCTTAGCGCTGGCCAGGACGTCTGAAAAACTGTTTTTT. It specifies CASSLALARTSEKLFF.

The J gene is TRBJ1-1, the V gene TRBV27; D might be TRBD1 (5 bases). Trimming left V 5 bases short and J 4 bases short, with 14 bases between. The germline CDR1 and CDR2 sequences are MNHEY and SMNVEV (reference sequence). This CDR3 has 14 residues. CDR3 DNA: TGTGCCAGCAGTCTCTACCTTGGGGGCACTGAAGCTTTCTTT. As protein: CASSLYLGGTEAFF.

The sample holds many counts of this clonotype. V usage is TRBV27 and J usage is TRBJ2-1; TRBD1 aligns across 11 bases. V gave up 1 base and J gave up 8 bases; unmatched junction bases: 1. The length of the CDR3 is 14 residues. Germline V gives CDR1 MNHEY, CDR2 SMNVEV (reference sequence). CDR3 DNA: TGTGCCAGCAGTTTATGGACAGGGGGCTATGAGCAGTTCTTC. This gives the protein CASSLWTGGYEQFF.

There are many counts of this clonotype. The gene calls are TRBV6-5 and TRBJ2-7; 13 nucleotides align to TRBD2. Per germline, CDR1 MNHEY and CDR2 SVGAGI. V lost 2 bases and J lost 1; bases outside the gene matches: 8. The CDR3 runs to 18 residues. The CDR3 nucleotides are TGTGCCAGCAGTTACACCCTAGGACTAGCGGGGGATTCCTACGAGCAGTACTTC. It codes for CASSYTLGLAGDSYEQYF.

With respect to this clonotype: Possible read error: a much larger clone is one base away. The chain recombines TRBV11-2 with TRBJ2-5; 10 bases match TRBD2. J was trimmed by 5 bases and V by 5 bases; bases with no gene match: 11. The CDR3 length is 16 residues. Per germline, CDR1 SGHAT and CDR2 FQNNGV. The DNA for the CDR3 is TGTGCCAGCAGCATCGACGGGACTAGCGAGGGTGAGACCCAGTACTTC. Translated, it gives CASSIDGTSEGETQYF.

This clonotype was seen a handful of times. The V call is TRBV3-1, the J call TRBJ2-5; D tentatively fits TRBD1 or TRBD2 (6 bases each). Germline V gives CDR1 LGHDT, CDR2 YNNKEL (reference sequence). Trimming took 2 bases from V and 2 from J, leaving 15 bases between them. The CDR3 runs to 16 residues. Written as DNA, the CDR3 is TGTGCCAGCAGCCAAAGCCAGGAGGGGGGTCAAGAGACCCAGTACTTC. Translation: CASSQSQEGGQETQYF.

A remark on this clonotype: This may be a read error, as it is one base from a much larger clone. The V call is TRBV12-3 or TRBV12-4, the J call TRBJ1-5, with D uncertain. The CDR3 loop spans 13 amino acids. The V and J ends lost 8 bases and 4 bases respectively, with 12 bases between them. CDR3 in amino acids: CASCNTPNQPQHF. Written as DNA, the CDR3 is TGTGCCAGCTGTAATACACCAAATCAGCCCCAGCATTTT.

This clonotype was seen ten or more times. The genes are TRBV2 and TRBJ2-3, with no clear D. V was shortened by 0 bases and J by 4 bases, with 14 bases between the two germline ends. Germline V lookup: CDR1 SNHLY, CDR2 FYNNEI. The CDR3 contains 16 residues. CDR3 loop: CASSEALLAESDTQYF. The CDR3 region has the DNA TGTGCCAGCAGTGAAGCGCTTCTGGCGGAATCAGATACGCAGTATTTT.

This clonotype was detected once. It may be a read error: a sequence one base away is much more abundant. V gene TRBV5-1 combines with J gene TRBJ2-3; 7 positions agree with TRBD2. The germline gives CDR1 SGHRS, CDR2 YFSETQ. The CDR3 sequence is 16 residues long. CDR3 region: CAGSLYVVGGPDTQYF. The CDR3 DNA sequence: TGCGCCGGCAGCTTGTATGTAGTGGGAGGGCCAGATACGCAGTATTTT. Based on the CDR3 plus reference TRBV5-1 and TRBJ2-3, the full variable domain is KAGVTQTPRYLIKTRGQQVTLSCSPISGHRSVSWYQQTPGQGLQFLFEYFSETQRNKGNFPGRFSGRQFSNSRSEMNVSTLELGDSALYLCAGSLYVVGGPDTQYFGPGTRLTVL.

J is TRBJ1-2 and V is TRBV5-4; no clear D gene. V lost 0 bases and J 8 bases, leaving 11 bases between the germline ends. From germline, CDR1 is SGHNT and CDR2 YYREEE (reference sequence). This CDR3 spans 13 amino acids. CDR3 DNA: TGTGCCAGCAGCTTGGAACAAATCTTAGGCTACACCTTC. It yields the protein CASSLEQILGYTF.

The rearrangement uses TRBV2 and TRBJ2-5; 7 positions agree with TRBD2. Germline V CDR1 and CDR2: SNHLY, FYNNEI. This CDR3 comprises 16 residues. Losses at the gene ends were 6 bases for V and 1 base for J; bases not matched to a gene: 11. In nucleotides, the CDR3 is TGTGCCAGCAGGGGGATGGGGCTAGCGGCCCAAGAGACCCAGTACTTC. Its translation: CASRGMGLAAQETQYF.